This T cell receptor (beta chain) was sequenced for a study of OX40 agonist ivuxolimab in advanced cancers. TCRdb's table, derived via immunoSEQ multiplex PCR, lists solely in-frame clones and lacks some. The sample holds about 50,000 clones, about 88% seen once. Individuals having autoimmune disease history or systemic immunosuppression were not enrolled. CDR3 length: 15 residues. After removal of 2 bases from V and 5 bases from J, the junction contained 6 bases not matched to a gene. Germline V gene data show CDR1 as KGHSH and CDR2 as LQKENI. The starting material was CD4+ or CD8+ T cells sorted from blood, obtained in a trial of the OX40 agonist ivuxolimab. The receptor comes from an adult with an advanced solid tumor such as melanoma, head and neck, liver or kidney cancer. The chain combines TRBV18 with TRBJ1-5; 7 bases are a match to TRBD1. CDR3 region: CASSPGKGAHQPQHF. The CDR3 region has the DNA TGTGCCAGCTCACCAGGGAAGGGGGCGCATCAGCCCCAGCATTTT. Looking up the rest from reference TRBV18 and TRBJ1-5 gives the full variable domain: NAGVMQNPRHLVRRRGQEARLRCSPMKGHSHVYWYRQLPEEGLKFMVYLQKENIIDESGMPKERFSAEFPKEGPSILRIQQVVRGDSAAYFCASSPGKGAHQPQHFGDGTRLSIL.